This T cell receptor beta chain was recovered during a study of T cells in Graves' hyperthyroidism and ophthalmopathy. Study-level results: Blood also contained most expanded thyroid clonotypes above 0.001.

The diagnostic basis comprised clinical symptoms, serum thyroxine and TRAb, thyroid ultrasound and orbital computed tomography. Regions amplified from RNA transcripts were the TCR beta CDR3 regions. RT-PCR in the first round (using the HTBI primer set) targeted the TCR CDR3. TCRdb independently ran MiXCR on the multiplex PCR reads; one entry per CDR3 protein. The sample has over 650,000 distinct CDR3 sequences; around 17% are singletons. Germline CDR1 and CDR2: SGHTA and FQGTGA. This CDR3 spans 17 amino acids. Trimming removed 4 bases at V and 0 bases at J, with 15 bases between. Worth noting for this clonotype: Its antigen is unidentified.

The sequence derives from a man aged 18 to 29 with Graves' hyperthyroidism. The V gene is TRBV7-3, the J gene TRBJ2-2, with TRBD2 as a possible D gene (7 bases). Sequences were obtained from blood. The CDR3 protein is CASSSDSRGPNTGELFF. The CDR3 DNA reads as TGTGCCAGCAGCTCCGATTCGCGGGGGCCGAACACCGGGGAGCTGTTTTTT.